This record covers a single T cell receptor beta chain. Clones were read by immunoSEQ multiplex PCR, and TCRdb kept only the in-frame ones, dropping some. The table includes more than 300,000 clones, about 90% detected once. This sample was taken from a study of blood T cell repertoires in COVID-19. Study context: Sample material is recorded as cDNA or gDNA derived from T cells, B-cell-depleted T cells, or PBMCs.

V was pared by 3 bases and J by 4 bases, with 10 bases between. This CDR3 has 14 residues. Germline V gene lookup returns CDR1 SGHTA and CDR2 FQGNSA. The rearrangement links TRBV7-2 to TRBJ1-3; TRBD1 is a possible D gene (5 bases). This sequence was found in a woman younger than 35 who had recovered from COVID-19. The sequenced material came from peripheral blood. CDR3 loop: CASSFQGSGNTIYF. In DNA, the CDR3 is TGTGCCAGCAGCTTTCAGGGTTCAGGAAACACCATATATTTT.